The sample holds a few counts of the clone carrying this T cell receptor (beta chain). What it recognizes is unknown. This entry is derived from a study of blood T cells in healthy people across ages. Findings and limits, study-wide: It was not known whether donors were CMV positive (a possible confounder of expanded clonotype changes). As age increased, TCR beta diversity per million T cells fell in a roughly linear fashion. The unsorted PBMCs prevented any conclusive comparison of naive versus antigen-experienced cells.

Trimming cost V 1 base and J 7 bases, with 10 bases left between them. This CDR3 is 13 amino acids long. Germline CDR1 and CDR2: LGHNT and FRNRAP. It was with a sample-barcoded 5' primer and a J-beta primer mix that a second PCR of roughly 6 to 12 cycles was run. TCRdb re-derived calls from the 5' RACE reads in MiXCR, one entry per CDR3 protein. The table lists about 400,000 distinct CDR3 sequences, 45% to 60% of them singletons. This TCR derives from a man in his 60s in good health. The chain joins TRBV12-5 to TRBJ1-2, with a possible D match to TRBD1 (5 bases). Sequencing input: blood. The CDR3 loop reads CASGLDIRGGYTF. The CDR3 region has the DNA TGTGCTAGTGGTTTGGATATAAGGGGTGGCTACACCTTC. Supplemented by reference TRBV12-5 and TRBJ1-2, the full variable domain reads DARVTQTPRHKVTEMGQEVTMRCQPILGHNTVFWYRQTMMQGLELLAYFRNRAPLDDSGMPKDRFSAEMPDATLATLKIQPSEPRDSAVYFCASGLDIRGGYTFGSGTRLTVV.